This passage covers 20 T cell receptor beta chains from one sample sequenced in a study of technical replicates of blood from several donors. Data came from immunoSEQ multiplex PCR; TCRdb stores just in-frame clones and leaves some out. The sample shows some 80,000 clones, approximately 90% of them seen only once. The specimen sequenced was T cells isolated from PBMCs. Every receptor here comes from a human donor in good health.

This rearrangement joins TRBV2 to TRBJ1-1; the match to TRBD1 covers 8 bases. The ends lost 6 bases at V and 4 bases at J; junction bases unmatched: 10. This CDR3 has 15 residues. The germline V gene has CDR1 SNHLY and CDR2 FYNNEI. As DNA, the CDR3 is TGTGCCAGCAGGGGGGAAATAACAGGGGGCACTGAAGCTTTCTTT. This translates into CASRGEITGGTEAFF. Combining the CDR3 with reference TRBV2 and TRBJ1-1 gives the whole variable domain EPEVTQTPSHQVTQMGQEVILRCVPISNHLYFYWYRQILGQKVEFLVSFYNNEISEKSEIFDDQFSVERPDGSNFTLKIRSTKLEDSAMYFCASRGEITGGTEAFFGQGTRLTVV.

This chain links TRBV19 with TRBJ1-6; D gene uncertain. This CDR3 comprises 12 residues. The ends were cut back, 3 bases at V and 7 bases at J, with 4 bases in the middle. Germline V lookup: CDR1 LNHDA, CDR2 SQIVND (reference sequence). The CDR3 sequence: CASSILNSPLHF. The CDR3 nucleotides read TGTGCCAGTAGTATTCTGAATTCACCCCTCCACTTT. Variable domain in full (rest from reference TRBV19 and TRBJ1-6): DGGITQSPKYLFRKEGQNVTLSCEQNLNHDAMYWYRQDPGQGLRLIYYSQIVNDFQKGDIAEGYSVSREKKESFPLTVTSAQKNPTAFYLCASSILNSPLHFGNGTRLTVT.

The chain carries TRBV7-9 and TRBJ2-5, with a tentative D call TRBD2 (5 bases). CDR1 is SEHNR and CDR2 is FQNEAQ in the germline V gene (reference sequence). The CDR3 has 17 amino acids. V dropped 1 base and J dropped 2 bases, with 17 bases sitting between them. CDR3 DNA: TGTGCCAGCAGCTTAGGTGCCAGCGGCAGTAAACAAGAGACCCAGTACTTC. Protein sequence: CASSLGASGSKQETQYF.

V gene TRBV9 combines with J gene TRBJ2-5; TRBD2 is a possible D gene (5 bases). The germline gives CDR1 SGDLS, CDR2 YYNGEE. This CDR3 comprises 14 residues. Trimming removed 0 bases from V and 5 bases from J, with 11 bases in between. The CDR3, as DNA: TGTGCCAGCAGCGTAGGTCCCCTAGCCGAGACCCAGTACTTC. Amino acid sequence: CASSVGPLAETQYF.

This clone appeared once. The chain recombines TRBV9 with TRBJ1-1; D is ambiguous. The CDR3 has 12 residues. Germline CDR1 reads SGDLS; CDR2 reads YYNGEE. V lost 0 bases to trimming and J lost 5 bases, with 5 bases between them. CDR3 sequence (DNA): TGTGCCAGCAGCGTAGGGGCGACTGAAGCTTTCTTT. It is translated as CASSVGATEAFF. Using reference TRBV9 and TRBJ1-1 for the parts outside the CDR3, the full variable domain is DSGVTQTPKHLITATGQRVTLRCSPRSGDLSVYWYQQSLDQGLQFLIQYYNGEERAKGNILERFSAQQFPDLHSELNLSSLELGDSALYFCASSVGATEAFFGQGTRLTVV.

This sequence joins TRBV7-3 and TRBJ2-1; TRBD2 agrees at 16 bases. This CDR3 region has 18 residues. CDR1 and CDR2 from the germline V gene are SGHTA and FQGTGA. V lost 5 bases, J lost 5 bases, and 9 bases stayed unmatched. CDR3 region: CASSPGLAGGPEDNEQFF. CDR3 sequence (DNA): TGTGCCAGCAGCCCGGGACTAGCGGGGGGGCCTGAAGACAATGAGCAGTTCTTC.

CDR3 sequence (DNA): TGTGCCAGCAACCCCGGGACGGGGGGAAAGTCACCCCTCCACTTT. Translating it yields CASNPGTGGKSPLHF. The chain is built from TRBV6-1 and TRBJ1-6; tentative D call: TRBD1 (5 bases). V lost 7 bases, J lost 10 bases, and 20 bases lay in between. Per germline, CDR1 MNHNS and CDR2 SASEGT. The CDR3 contains 15 residues.

This clone was seen once. The chain has TRBV10-3 and TRBJ1-2; D not resolved. V was pared by 4 bases and J by 0 bases, with 18 bases between. CDR3 size: 17 residues. Germline V CDR1 and CDR2: ENHRY, SYGVKD. CDR3 bases: TGTGCCATCAGTGGTAACGAGATAGCAAAAGCTAACTATGGCTACACCTTC. Translated: CAISGNEIAKANYGYTF.

The rearrangement links TRBV10-1 to TRBJ2-1; D might be TRBD2 (5 bases). Per the germline V gene, CDR1 is WNHNN and CDR2 is SYGVQD (reference sequence). V was shortened by 2 bases and J by 8 bases, with 16 bases between the two germline ends. The CDR3 runs to 15 residues. CDR3 sequence: CASSETRVEGHEQFF. In nucleotides, the CDR3 is TGCGCCAGCAGTGAGACGCGGGTAGAGGGCCATGAGCAGTTCTTC.

V is TRBV19 and J is TRBJ2-1; D is undetermined. The CDR3 is 15 residues long. Per germline, CDR1 LNHDA and CDR2 SQIVND (reference sequence). V shed 7 bases and J shed 1 base, with 14 bases lying between them. This CDR3 reads CASTTQTQSYNEQFF. The CDR3 DNA follows: TGTGCCAGTACAACCCAAACACAATCCTACAATGAGCAGTTCTTC.

V gene TRBV19 combines with J gene TRBJ2-7, with TRBD2 matching over 14 bases. After removal of 1 base from V and 6 bases from J, the junction contained 5 bases not matched to a gene. The germline CDR1 and CDR2 sequences are LNHDA and SQIVND (reference sequence). The CDR3 covers 16 residues. Written as DNA, the CDR3 is TGTGCCAGTAGTATAGGGAGGACTAGCGGGGGGAGCGAGCAGTACTTC. This codes for CASSIGRTSGGSEQYF.

The chain uses TRBV2 and TRBJ2-3; D unclear. The germline V and J ends were trimmed by 7 bases and 4 bases, with 6 bases remaining between them. The CDR3 extends over 11 amino acids. Germline CDR1 reads SNHLY; CDR2 reads FYNNEI. Here the CDR3 reads CASISADTQYF. In nucleotides, the CDR3 is TGTGCCAGCATATCAGCAGATACGCAGTATTTT.

The chain's CDR3 is CASSTGQGVGYTEAFF. The CDR3 nucleotides are TGTGCCAGCAGTACCGGACAGGGAGTAGGGTACACTGAAGCTTTCTTT. This rearrangement joins TRBV6-6 to TRBJ1-1, with 8 bases matching TRBD1. With 5 bases clipped from V and 3 bases from J, the junction kept 11 bases outside the gene matches. Germline V gives CDR1 MNHNY, CDR2 SVGAGI (reference sequence). The CDR3 is 16 residues long.

The CDR3 loop reads CASSEARFGAPRQETQYF. CDR3 DNA sequence: TGTGCCAGCAGTGAAGCGCGATTCGGAGCACCCCGCCAAGAGACCCAGTACTTC. The chain recombines TRBV6-1 with TRBJ2-5; no reliable D call. The germline V gene encodes CDR1 MNHNS and CDR2 SASEGT. CDR3 size: 18 residues. V was shortened by 0 bases and J by 1 base, with 18 bases between the two germline ends.

Here the CDR3 DNA reads TGCGCCAGCAGCCATACGACAGGGACTAATGAAAAACTGTTTTTT. Residues: CASSHTTGTNEKLFF. The chain couples TRBV4-1 to TRBJ1-4; 7 nucleotides agree with TRBD1. With 3 bases clipped from V and 2 bases from J, the junction kept 3 bases outside the gene matches. Germline V gene data show CDR1 as MGHRA and CDR2 as YSYEKL. The CDR3 has 15 amino acids.

The chain uses TRBV6-5 and TRBJ2-1, with D maybe TRBD2 (5 bases). Germline V lookup: CDR1 MNHEY, CDR2 SVGAGI. The CDR3 sequence is 13 residues long. Between the trimmed V and J ends, which lost 3 bases and 9 bases, there was a span of 12 bases. CDR3 sequence: CASSYRGSAEQFF. CDR3 bases: TGTGCCAGCAGTTATCGGGGTTCGGCTGAGCAGTTCTTC.

The chain couples TRBV5-1 to TRBJ2-1, with 8 nucleotides matching TRBD1. This CDR3 contains 16 residues. Germline CDR1 SGHRS, CDR2 YFSETQ. V dropped 3 bases and J dropped 8; count of bases not matched to a gene: 13. The CDR3 nucleotides read TGCGCCAGCAGCTCACCTGACAGGGGTTTTCGCCATGAGCAGTTCTTC. Its protein is CASSSPDRGFRHEQFF.

The chain uses TRBV4-2 and TRBJ2-6; possible D gene TRBD1, 5 bases. The CDR3 covers 20 residues. Trimming took off 4 bases at V and 1 base at J, with 23 bases between the two ends. CDR1 LGHNA and CDR2 YNFKEQ come from the germline V gene. CDR3 loop: CASSRVEQARRQSGANVLTF. CDR3 nucleotide sequence: TGTGCCAGCAGCCGGGTGGAACAGGCGAGACGACAATCTGGGGCCAACGTCCTGACTTTC.

In its sample, this clone was seen a few times. The gene calls are TRBV6-5 and TRBJ1-3; no reliable D call. The CDR3 is 15 residues long. Germline V lookup: CDR1 MNHEY, CDR2 SVGAGI. Trimming removed 6 bases at V and 0 bases at J, with 12 bases between. CDR3 coding DNA: TGTGCCAGCAGGGACGGACTAAACTCTGGAAACACCATATATTTT. This translates into CASRDGLNSGNTIYF.

The chain is built from TRBV30 and TRBJ1-1; D gene uncertain. The CDR3 length is 13 residues. The germline V and J ends were trimmed by 5 bases and 6 bases, with 16 bases remaining between them. Germline-derived CDR1 and CDR2 are GTSNPN and SVGIG (reference sequence). DNA of the CDR3: TGTGCCTGGCGAGTAGCAGAGGTAGCTGAAGCTTTCTTT. Translation gives CAWRVAEVAEAFF.